The clone carrying this T cell receptor (beta chain) was detected ten times or more. Its cognate antigen is unknown. The sample originates from a study of regulatory T cells in long-lasting Graves disease. Trimming shortened V by 5 bases and J by 5 bases, and 19 bases separated the two germline ends. CDR3 size: 16 residues. The germline gives CDR1 MNHEY, CDR2 SMNVEV (reference sequence). The TCR beta library used iRepertoire HTBI primers with Arm-PCR amplification of CDR3. MiXCR, applied by TCRdb to the multiplex PCR reads, yields one record per CDR3 protein. Of a few hundred thousand distinct CDR3 sequences listed, approximately 18% are singletons. Study-level findings and limits: Thyroid tissue went unstudied; only peripheral blood was examined.

Stated time point: newly diagnosed GD, antithyroid drugs for less than 3 months. Generation of the TCR library employed RNA extracted from PBMCs. The guidelines of the American Thyroid Association were the basis for diagnosing Graves' disease. An endocrinology unit in Xi'an, China, supplied the patients. This sample also belongs to another study, concerning T cells in Graves' hyperthyroidism and ophthalmopathy. That study adds: Peripheral blood also featured most of the thyroid clonotypes expanded above 0.001.

The chain employs TRBV27 and TRBJ1-5; weak D call: TRBD1 (5 bases). The source of this sequence is a woman in her 30s with Graves disease. This specimen consisted of peripheral blood mononuclear cells (PBMCs), obtained at new diagnosis, from a patient treated with antithyroid drugs. CDR3 sequence: CASSPRANRIDQPQHF. As DNA, the CDR3 is TGTGCCAGCAGTCCCCGGGCGAACAGGATCGATCAGCCCCAGCATTTT.